Sequencing of this T cell receptor beta chain was carried out in a study of CD8 T cells in Susac syndrome. Per the germline V gene, CDR1 is SQVTM and CDR2 is ANQGSEA. CDR3 length equals 12 residues. The V gene end was trimmed by 3 bases and the J gene end by 5 bases; junction bases not matched to a gene: 3. The multiple sclerosis control group consisted of treatment-naive patients whose relapsing-remitting disease, which was either stable or active, fulfilled revised McDonald criteria. RNA totalling roughly 0.45 to 1 ug underwent reverse transcription with random hexamers. From the immunoSEQ multiplex PCR reads, TCRdb called clonotypes with MiXCR, one entry per CDR3 protein. The sample carries about 210,000 distinct CDR3 sequences, 95% recorded once.

The receptor comes from a human donor with multiple sclerosis. V gene TRBV29-1 combines with J gene TRBJ2-7, with TRBD1 matching over 8 bases. Sequenced: CD4+ T cells from PBMCs. The CDR3 nucleotides are TGCAGCGTTGACCAGGGGGCAAACGAGCAGTACTTC. As protein: CSVDQGANEQYF.